Listed here are 14 T cell receptor beta chains from one sample, sequenced in a study of T cells in Graves' hyperthyroidism and ophthalmopathy (dated by TCRdb to about 2019). Library preparation employed multiplex PCR. Sequenced using an Illumina HiSeq 2000. TCR beta CDR3 regions were amplified from RNA transcripts. The TCR CDR3 was subjected to a first round of RT-PCR using the HTBI primer set and the Qiagen OneStep RT-PCR kit. TCRdb reworked the public reads: Q25 trimming with fastp, MiXCR clone assembly, productive beta chains retained. Rows merge per CDR3 protein into single entries with the most common DNA and genes. The sample table lists roughly 710,000 distinct CDR3 sequences, over 35% of them with a count of one. The ten largest account for around 30% of the sample. What was sequenced was blood. The origin of the receptors is a woman aged 40 to 55 with Graves' hyperthyroidism.

This clonotype was recorded many times. The chain is built from TRBV29-1 and TRBJ1-1; unclear D gene. CDR1 is SQVTM, CDR2 ANQGSEA, per germline. V shed 4 bases and J shed 4 bases, with 10 bases lying between them. The CDR3 spans 12 residues. In DNA, the CDR3 is TGCAGCGTTGTGGTGGGGAGCACTGAAGCTTTCTTT. The encoded protein is CSVVVGSTEAFF.

In its sample, this clonotype was seen a few times. The chain's CDR3 is CASNDLQGAGGYTF. CDR3 DNA: TGTGCCAGTAACGACCTGCAGGGGGCTGGTGGCTACACCTTC. This chain joins TRBV19 and TRBJ1-2, with 8 positions matching TRBD1. Looked up from germline, CDR1 is LNHDA and CDR2 is SQIVND (reference sequence). V shed 7 bases, J shed 7 bases, and the junction held 11 bases outside the gene matches. The CDR3 has 14 residues.

This clonotype was detected ten times or more. The V and J genes are TRBV7-9 and TRBJ2-2; D ambiguous. CDR1 SEHNR and CDR2 FQNEAQ come from the germline V gene (reference sequence). V lost 8 bases to trimming and J lost 0 bases, with 7 bases between them. The CDR3 contains 13 residues. CDR3 loop: CASVPSNTGELFF. DNA for the CDR3: TGTGCCAGCGTCCCTTCGAACACCGGGGAGCTGTTTTTT.

This clonotype was picked up many times. This chain joins TRBV25-1 and TRBJ2-5; 7 nucleotides align to TRBD1. The V and J ends lost 3 bases and 1 base, in that order; junction bases with no gene match: 5. This CDR3 has 15 amino acids. CDR1 MGHDK and CDR2 SYGVNS come from the germline V gene. CDR3 nucleotide sequence: TGTGCCAGCAGTGAGGGACAGAGAGTCCAAGAGACCCAGTACTTC. It encodes CASSEGQRVQETQYF.

The V gene is TRBV10-3, the J gene TRBJ2-5, with 7 bases matching TRBD1. The CDR3 totals 16 residues. The V segment lost 0 bases and the J segment 3 bases; nucleotides outside the gene matches: 7. Germline V lookup: CDR1 ENHRY, CDR2 SYGVKD. The CDR3 here is CAISESKAGGKETQYF. The DNA for the CDR3 is TGTGCCATCAGTGAGTCGAAAGCAGGGGGTAAAGAGACCCAGTACTTC.

This sequence joins TRBV20-1 and TRBJ1-6; D is perhaps TRBD1 (6 bases). V shed 1 base and J shed 9 bases, with 10 bases lying between them. The CDR3 runs to 13 residues. The germline gives CDR1 DFQATT, CDR2 SNEGSKA (reference sequence). CDR3 loop: CSARGYRASPLHF. DNA for the CDR3: TGCAGTGCTAGAGGATACAGGGCTTCACCCCTCCACTTT.

This clonotype was picked up many times. The V and J genes are TRBV5-6 and TRBJ1-2, with a possible D match to TRBD1 (5 bases). Germline V lookup: CDR1 SGHDT, CDR2 YYEEEE. The CDR3 length is 13 residues. V was pared by 3 bases and J by 3 bases, with 9 bases between. In DNA form, the CDR3 reads TGTGCCAGCAGCTCCGACAGCTACTATGGCTACACCTTC. Protein product: CASSSDSYYGYTF.

Of note for this clonotype: Given a much more abundant clone one base away, this may be a read error. The rearrangement uses TRBV10-3 and TRBJ2-5; maybe TRBD1 (6 bases). Germline CDR1 and CDR2: ENHRY and SYGVKD. The length of the CDR3 is 14 residues. This CDR3 is CAISRQGKQEAQYF. The CDR3 DNA reads TGTGCCATCAGTCGGCAGGGGAAACAAGAGGCCCAGTACTTC.

CDR3: CASSPWSRDRYTEAFF. The DNA of the CDR3 is TGTGCCAGCAGTCCATGGTCCCGGGACAGGTACACTGAAGCTTTCTTT. The chain links TRBV12-3 or TRBV12-4 to TRBJ1-1; 8 bases agree with TRBD1. This CDR3 has 16 amino acids. The V segment lost 5 bases and the J segment 3 bases; nucleotides outside the gene matches: 11.

Only a few counts were recorded for this clonotype. This sequence joins TRBV5-8 and TRBJ1-4; D may be TRBD1 (6 bases). V lost 4 bases, J lost 8 bases, and 21 bases lay in between. Per germline, CDR1 SGHTS and CDR2 YDEGEE. This CDR3 is built from 16 residues. The CDR3 here is CASSLPPQGGSEKLFF. DNA of the CDR3: TGTGCCAGCAGCCTGCCTCCACAGGGAGGTTCCGAAAAACTGTTTTTT.

The chain uses TRBV6-5 and TRBJ1-1; 7 bases agree with TRBD1. This CDR3 is 17 amino acids long. V was pared by 4 bases and J by 0 bases, with 11 bases of the junction left unmatched. The germline V gene encodes CDR1 MNHEY and CDR2 SVGAGI. Written as DNA, the CDR3 is TGTGCCAGCAGTTCCCGACAGGGCGGGGATGTGAACACTGAAGCTTTCTTT. It yields the protein CASSSRQGGDVNTEAFF.

A note on this clonotype: It is likely a read error, because the conserved phenylalanine at the end of the CDR3 is missing. The chain couples TRBV2 to TRBJ1-6, with TRBD1 matching over 9 bases. Germline V gene sequence: CDR1 SNHLY, CDR2 FYNNEI. With 5 bases clipped from V and 6 bases from J, the junction kept 5 bases outside the gene matches. The CDR3 length is 15 residues. This CDR3 is CASSYGGQGNSPLHL. As DNA, the CDR3 is TGTGCCAGCAGTTACGGGGGACAGGGTAATTCACCCCTCCACCTT.

Points on this clonotype: This may be a read error: a much more frequent sequence differs by one nucleotide. CDR3 protein: CSATRSDGPQPQHF. The CDR3 DNA is TGCAGTGCCACCCGTTCGGACGGGCCTCAGCCCCAGCATTTT. The V call is TRBV20-1, the J call TRBJ1-5; no reliable D call. The V gene lost 6 bases and the J gene lost 6 bases, with 18 bases spanning the gap. CDR1 and CDR2 from the germline V gene are DFQATT and SNEGSKA (reference sequence). CDR3 size: 14 residues.

With regard to this clonotype: At one boundary the junction diverges from the germline segment, which might be a read error. In nucleotides, the CDR3 is TGTGCCAGCTCGGGGACAGTCTATGGCTGCACCTTC. It is translated as CASSGTVYGCTF. V gene TRBV2 combines with J gene TRBJ1-2; TRBD1 matches at 7 bases. The CDR3 spans 12 residues. The V gene's germline CDR1 is SNHLY and CDR2 FYNNEI.